Listed below are T cell receptor beta chains from one sample, sequenced in a study of cytomegalovirus exposure and HLA in healthy donors. Sequencing was performed with immunoSEQ multiplex PCR; in TCRdb, only in-frame clones are kept and a portion is missing. The sample has roughly 110,000 clones; about four fifths are singletons. The sample taken for sequencing was PBMCs. These TCRs come from a man aged 30 to 45 in good health and CMV-seropositive. The CDR3 runs from the conserved cysteine through the conserved F or W. Size tells how often a clone was seen (once, few, many) or the class of an expanded clone, and some rows leave it out.

V gene	J gene	clone size	CDR3 protein
TRBV5-4	TRBJ2-1	.	CASSRLDASAGEQFF
TRBV11-2	TRBJ1-3	.	CASSQSGDSGNTIYF
TRBV9	TRBJ2-3	.	CASSVGDFTDTQYF
TRBV20-1	TRBJ1-2	.	CSATGNYGYTF
TRBV4-3	TRBJ1-5	once	CASSQGAARGNQPQHF
TRBV4-2	TRBJ2-1	once	CASSQYHTSGGSNEQFF
TRBV4-1	TRBJ2-7	.	CASSQAWATYEQYF
TRBV21-1	TRBJ1-1	.	CASRPYEGSTEAFF
TRBV27	TRBJ2-2	.	CASSFALGGTGELFF
TRBV19	TRBJ2-3	.	CASSLTGGSTDTQYF
TRBV5-4	TRBJ2-7	few	CASSLDGGGGREQYF
TRBV9	TRBJ1-1	.	CASSVAGNTEAFF
TRBV27	TRBJ1-2	.	CASTVRQGHYGYTF
TRBV6-1	TRBJ1-2	.	CASSEGDLNYGYPF
TRBV29-1	TRBJ1-1	.	CSGAQTMNTEAFF
TRBV20-1	TRBJ2-7	.	CSARDSYEQYF